Following are 32 T cell receptor beta chains from one sample sequenced in a study of T cell repertoires in cytomegalovirus infection. Their target antigens are unknown. Using its own MiXCR run on the reads, TCRdb lists one record per CDR3 protein. The sample consists of some 940,000 distinct CDR3 sequences, about 33% of them appearing once. Sequences were derived from cultured CD8+ T cells from PBMCs, sampled from culture after CMV antigen stimulation. The receptors were sampled from a human donor in good health (CMV status not recorded). Some clones in this sample may be carry-over from other donors' samples.

With respect to this clonotype: One end of the junction varies from germline; a read error may be responsible. This chain joins TRBV27 and TRBJ2-7, with D tentatively TRBD1 (5 bases). The CDR3 is made up of 15 amino acids. The germline CDR1 and CDR2 sequences are MNHEY and SMNVEV (reference sequence). In nucleotides, the CDR3 is TGTGCCAGCAGTGCTACAGGTATCCTATCCTACGGGCAGTACTTC. It encodes CASSATGILSYGQYF.

There are many counts of this clonotype. This sequence joins TRBV7-2 and TRBJ1-1; the D gene is possibly TRBD1 (5 bases). Germline lookup yields CDR1 SGHTA and CDR2 FQGNSA. The V gene lost 0 bases and the J gene lost 6 bases, with 17 bases spanning the gap. CDR3 length: 16 residues. The DNA for the CDR3 is TGTGCCAGCAGCTTAGCCTCCAGTCCGGGGGTATCTGAAGCTTTCTTT. It yields the protein CASSLASSPGVSEAFF.

This chain links TRBV15 with TRBJ1-1, with unresolved D. The CDR3 has 13 amino acids. V lost 5 bases, J lost 6 bases, and 13 bases lay in between. The germline CDR1 and CDR2 sequences are LNHNV and YYDKDF (reference sequence). The CDR3 reads CATSSTPQAEAFF. The CDR3 region has the DNA TGTGCCACCAGCTCAACCCCGCAGGCTGAAGCTTTCTTT.

The rearrangement links TRBV20-1 to TRBJ2-7, with D unresolved. Germline V gene data show CDR1 as DFQATT and CDR2 as SNEGSKA (reference sequence). V lost 0 bases, J lost 4 bases, and 13 bases lay in between. The CDR3 spans 14 residues. The CDR3 loop is CSARDIRVDYEQYF. CDR3 sequence (DNA): TGCAGTGCTAGAGATATTCGCGTGGATTACGAGCAGTACTTC.

V and J are TRBV20-1 and TRBJ1-2; possibly TRBD1 for D (6 bases). The V gene lost 0 bases and the J gene lost 8 bases, with 13 bases spanning the gap. Germline V gene sequence: CDR1 DFQATT, CDR2 SNEGSKA (reference sequence). The CDR3 extends over 13 amino acids. The CDR3: CSARDYRAGGYTF. In DNA form, the CDR3 reads TGCAGTGCTAGAGATTACAGGGCAGGCGGCTACACCTTC.

J is TRBJ2-1 and V is TRBV11-3; D unclear. The CDR3 runs to 17 residues. Germline CDR1 SGHNT, CDR2 YENEEA. Trimming removed 1 base at V and 0 bases at J, with 13 bases between. CDR3 residues: CASSLGSSLSSYNEQFF. CDR3 DNA: TGTGCCAGCAGCTTAGGCTCTTCCCTCAGCTCCTACAATGAGCAGTTCTTC.

There are many counts of this clonotype. V usage is TRBV7-9 and J usage is TRBJ2-3; D not certain. Germline lookup yields CDR1 SEHNR and CDR2 FQNEAQ (reference sequence). The CDR3 has 14 residues. The germline V and J ends were trimmed by 3 bases and 2 bases, with 9 bases remaining between them. DNA of the CDR3: TGTGCCAGCAGCTTCTCGGCGTACACAGATACGCAGTATTTT. It encodes CASSFSAYTDTQYF.

About this clonotype: The junction does not match germline at one end; this may be a read error. The chain carries TRBV19 and TRBJ1-1; 7 bases fit TRBD1. The CDR3 length is 15 residues. Germline V gives CDR1 LNHDA, CDR2 SQIVND (reference sequence). In DNA form, the CDR3 reads TGTGTCAGTAGTATAAATGGACAGGTGAACACTGAAGCTTTCTTT. Its protein product is CVSSINGQVNTEAFF. The full variable domain, its missing parts supplied by reference TRBV19 and TRBJ1-1, is DGGITQSPKYLFRKEGQNVTLSCEQNLNHDAMYWYRQDPGQGLRLIYYSQIVNDFQKGDIAEGYSVSREKKESFPLTVTSAQKNPTAFYLCVSSINGQVNTEAFFGQGTRLTVV.

This clonotype came up once. The chain combines TRBV11-1 with TRBJ2-1, with TRBD2 matching over 12 bases. Trimming at V came to 0 bases and at J to 8 bases, leaving 8 bases not matched to a gene. The germline CDR1 and CDR2 sequences are SGHAT and FQDESV (reference sequence). The CDR3 sequence is 17 residues long. Here the CDR3 DNA reads TGTGCCAGCAGCTTAGCCCTAGCGGGGGGGCGAGTGGATGAGCAGTTCTTC. It specifies CASSLALAGGRVDEQFF.

Concerning this clonotype itself: Germline and junction disagree at one end, which may indicate a read error. V is TRBV7-7 and J is TRBJ2-1, with 14 nucleotides matching TRBD2. The CDR3 is made up of 21 amino acids. Germline CDR1 and CDR2: SSHAT and FNYEAQ (reference sequence). DNA of the CDR3: TGTGCTAGCAGCTTAGTCCCCCTAGCCCTTGGACTAGCGGGGGGAACTGATGAGCAGTTCTTC. Translating it yields CASSLVPLALGLAGGTDEQFF.

This chain uses TRBV11-3 with TRBJ2-3, with D possibly TRBD2 on 5 matching bases. This CDR3 has 16 residues. Trimming cost V 5 bases and J 1 base, with 16 bases left between them. The germline CDR1 and CDR2 sequences are SGHNT and YENEEA. The CDR3, as DNA: TGTGCCAGCAGCCACGAGTTTGTTAGCGGCACAGATACGCAGTATTTT. This sequence encodes CASSHEFVSGTDTQYF.

The chain joins TRBV6-5 to TRBJ2-7, with D perhaps TRBD1 (5 bases). The CDR3 totals 16 residues. Germline V CDR1 and CDR2: MNHEY, SVGAGI. Trimming took 4 bases from V and 1 from J, leaving 17 bases between them. The CDR3 DNA is TGTGCCAGCAGTTCCACTTTGTACAGGATTTCCTACGAGCAGTACTTC. Its translation is CASSSTLYRISYEQYF.

This clonotype was seen more than once but under ten times. The chain couples TRBV4-1 to TRBJ2-3; possible D gene TRBD1, 6 bases. Germline V gives CDR1 MGHRA, CDR2 YSYEKL. The CDR3 length is 17 residues. Trimming stripped 3 bases from V and 1 base from J, with 17 bases between. The CDR3 DNA follows: TGCGCCAGCAGCCACTTCGGGACAACGCTACGCACAGATACGCAGTATTTT. Translated, it gives CASSHFGTTLRTDTQYF.

This clonotype was found a few times. CDR3 in amino acids: CASLSITGSSYNEQFF. CDR3 bases: TGTGCCAGCCTATCCATTACCGGAAGCTCCTACAATGAGCAGTTCTTC. The chain links TRBV7-6 to TRBJ2-1; D remains unclear. Germline V lookup: CDR1 SGHVS, CDR2 FNYEAQ. This CDR3 has 16 amino acids. V was cut by 8 bases and J by 0 bases, with 17 bases left in between. The complete variable domain, with remaining parts taken from reference TRBV7-6 and TRBJ2-1, reads GAGVSQSPRYKVTKRGQDVALRCDPISGHVSLYWYRQALGQGPEFLTYFNYEAQQDKSGLPNDRFSAERPEGSISTLTIQRTEQRDSAMYRCASLSITGSSYNEQFFGPGTRLTVL.

The chain employs TRBV6-5 and TRBJ2-3; 11 positions agree with TRBD2. The CDR3 has 17 amino acids. The junction had 7 bases not matched to a gene; V was cut back by 0 bases and J by 5 bases. The germline gives CDR1 MNHEY, CDR2 SVGAGI. The CDR3 loop reads CASSYSIAGGVGDTQYF. Written as DNA, the CDR3 is TGTGCCAGCAGTTACTCAATAGCGGGGGGGGTGGGAGATACGCAGTATTTT.

This rearrangement joins TRBV12-3 or TRBV12-4 to TRBJ1-5, with 7 bases matching TRBD2. The J call is uncertain, as TRBJ2-3 better fits the DNA end. There are 16 residues in the CDR3. DNA of the CDR3: TGTGCCAGCAGCCCTGTAGGGGAGGGCGGCAATCAGCCCCAGTATTTT. It translates to CASSPVGEGGNQPQYF.

V and J are TRBV7-9 and TRBJ2-7, with 8 nucleotides matching TRBD1. CDR1 and CDR2 from the germline V gene are SEHNR and FQNEAQ (reference sequence). V shed 2 bases and J 1 base; nucleotides not matched to a gene: 7. The CDR3 loop spans 16 amino acids. The chain's CDR3 is CASSLNEGQVSYEQYV. In nucleotides, the CDR3 is TGTGCCAGCAGCTTAAATGAGGGACAGGTATCCTACGAGCAGTACGTC.

This clonotype occurred a few times. The chain links TRBV6-1 to TRBJ1-1; 9 bases line up with TRBD1. The V segment lost 2 bases and the J segment 9 bases; nucleotides outside the gene matches: 7. The CDR3 is made up of 14 amino acids. CDR1 is MNHNS, CDR2 SASEGT, per germline. The CDR3 here is CASSEKIQGAKAFF. The CDR3 DNA reads TGTGCCAGCAGTGAAAAAATACAGGGGGCTAAAGCTTTCTTT.

This clonotype was detected only a few times. The V gene is TRBV7-6, the J gene TRBJ1-5; D is ambiguous. CDR1 and CDR2 from the germline V gene are SGHVS and FNYEAQ. V was shortened by 5 bases and J by 4 bases, with 6 bases between the two germline ends. This CDR3 comprises 12 residues. DNA for the CDR3: TGTGCCAGCAGCACCACAAATCAGCCCCAGCATTTT. This gives the protein CASSTTNQPQHF. Variable domain in full (rest from reference TRBV7-6 and TRBJ1-5): GAGVSQSPRYKVTKRGQDVALRCDPISGHVSLYWYRQALGQGPEFLTYFNYEAQQDKSGLPNDRFSAERPEGSISTLTIQRTEQRDSAMYRCASSTTNQPQHFGDGTRLSIL.

This clonotype showed up just a few times. J is TRBJ1-2 and V is TRBV4-2; no reliable D call. The germline V gene has CDR1 LGHNA and CDR2 YNFKEQ. V shed 3 bases and J shed 4 bases, with 18 bases lying between them. The CDR3 has 16 residues. DNA for the CDR3: TGTGCCAGCAGCCAGACCCGGGTCCGGGCCTTCTATGGCTACACCTTC. Amino acid sequence: CASSQTRVRAFYGYTF.

CDR3 loop: CASSYSAAGEAFF. Written as DNA, the CDR3 is TGTGCCAGCAGTTACTCGGCGGCCGGTGAGGCTTTCTTT. The chain has TRBV6-5 and TRBJ1-1; D ambiguous. This CDR3 spans 13 amino acids. With 0 bases removed from V and 11 bases from J, the gap between germline ends came to 13 bases. Germline V gives CDR1 MNHEY, CDR2 SVGAGI.

J is TRBJ1-5 and V is TRBV4-2; maybe TRBD1 (5 bases). CDR3 length equals 15 residues. In germline, CDR1 is LGHNA, CDR2 YNFKEQ. Trimming took off 1 base at V and 5 bases at J, with 12 bases between the two ends. As DNA, the CDR3 is TGTGCCAGCAGCCAAGGGGGGGAGCGGGATCAGCCCCAGCATTTT. Translation gives CASSQGGERDQPQHF.

The chain combines TRBV27 with TRBJ1-5; TRBD1 is a possible D gene (6 bases). Germline CDR1 and CDR2: MNHEY and SMNVEV (reference sequence). Trimming shortened V by 2 bases and J by 2 bases, and 10 bases separated the two germline ends. CDR3 length: 15 amino acids. The CDR3 reads CASSLTGWGNQPQHF. The CDR3 coding sequence is TGTGCCAGCAGTTTAACAGGGTGGGGCAATCAGCCCCAGCATTTT.

The chain combines TRBV7-9 with TRBJ2-7, with 8 bases aligning to TRBD1. The V and J ends lost 5 bases and 2 bases, in that order; junction bases with no gene match: 8. CDR1 and CDR2 from the germline V gene are SEHNR and FQNEAQ (reference sequence). This CDR3 is 15 amino acids long. CDR3 protein: CASSTSYRGAYEQYF. CDR3 in DNA: TGTGCCAGCAGCACCAGCTACAGGGGGGCCTACGAGCAGTACTTC.

This clonotype was counted between two and nine times. The chain employs TRBV27 and TRBJ1-2, with D tentatively TRBD1 (6 bases). Germline V gives CDR1 MNHEY, CDR2 SMNVEV (reference sequence). The length of the CDR3 is 11 residues. Trimming took 6 bases from V and 7 from J, leaving 9 bases between them. In DNA form, the CDR3 reads TGTGCCAGCAGCGGGGGGCTTGGCTACACCTTC. Protein: CASSGGLGYTF.

There are a few counts of this clonotype. The chain uses TRBV7-6 and TRBJ2-7; the match to TRBD2 covers 10 bases. The germline V gene encodes CDR1 SGHVS and CDR2 FNYEAQ. V shed 2 bases, J shed 5 bases, and the junction held 6 bases outside the gene matches. The CDR3 is 15 residues long. The CDR3 DNA follows: TGTGCCAGCAGCTTACTTGGAGGGACTAGCGACGAGCAGTACTTC. Amino acids: CASSLLGGTSDEQYF.

This clonotype turned up a few times. This sequence joins TRBV7-9 and TRBJ2-3, with TRBD1 matching over 11 bases. The V and J ends lost 10 bases and 7 bases, in that order; junction bases with no gene match: 7. CDR1 is SEHNR and CDR2 is FQNEAQ in the germline V gene (reference sequence). The CDR3 extends over 13 amino acids. The CDR3 DNA reads TGTGCCACTAGGACAGGGGGCTCGAATACGCAGTATTTT. It is translated as CATRTGGSNTQYF.

The genes are TRBV12-3 or TRBV12-4 and TRBJ2-2; D gene ambiguous. The CDR3 loop spans 15 amino acids. V lost 5 bases and J lost 4, with 14 bases in between. CDR3 sequence: CASSVTWIPTGELFF. The CDR3 DNA reads as TGTGCCAGCAGTGTGACATGGATCCCCACCGGGGAGCTGTTTTTT.

This clonotype was detected only a few times. The rearrangement links TRBV4-1 to TRBJ2-3, with 7 bases that match TRBD2. V lost 6 bases, J lost 2 bases, and 17 bases stayed unmatched. There are 18 residues in the CDR3. Germline V CDR1 and CDR2: MGHRA, YSYEKL. The CDR3 nucleotides are TGCGCCAGCAGAAATGAACCGGGACTACAGAGGGCCACAGATACGCAGTATTTT. Residues: CASRNEPGLQRATDTQYF.

The J gene is TRBJ1-6, the V gene TRBV18; TRBD1 matches at 7 bases. Germline V gene lookup returns CDR1 KGHSH and CDR2 LQKENI. The trim removed 3 bases at V and 8 bases at J, leaving 4 bases unmatched. The CDR3 has 14 amino acids. The CDR3 loop reads CASSPTGEHSPLHF. The DNA for the CDR3 is TGTGCCAGCTCACCCACAGGGGAGCATTCACCCCTCCACTTT. Filled out from reference TRBV18 and TRBJ1-6, the complete variable domain reads NAGVMQNPRHLVRRRGQEARLRCSPMKGHSHVYWYRQLPEEGLKFMVYLQKENIIDESGMPKERFSAEFPKEGPSILRIQQVVRGDSAAYFCASSPTGEHSPLHFGNGTRLTVT.

The chain uses TRBV6-1 and TRBJ2-1, with 13 bases that match TRBD2. The junction had 10 bases not matched to a gene; V was cut back by 8 bases and J by 0 bases. CDR3 length equals 18 residues. CDR1 and CDR2 from the germline V gene are MNHNS and SASEGT. DNA of the CDR3: TGTGCCAGCCGCCGACTAGCGGGGGGCGAGAGCTCCTACAATGAGCAGTTCTTC. Translated: CASRRLAGGESSYNEQFF.

The V call is TRBV28, the J call TRBJ2-5, with TRBD1 as a possible D gene (6 bases). Germline V gene sequence: CDR1 MDHEN, CDR2 SYDVKM. V lost 9 bases and J 5 bases, leaving 16 bases between the germline ends. The CDR3 has 13 amino acids. The CDR3: CARFDRSWETQYF. CDR3 coding DNA: TGTGCCAGATTTGACAGGTCCTGGGAGACCCAGTACTTC.